These 3 T cell receptor beta chains were all obtained from the same sample, sequenced in a study of blood T cell repertoires in COVID-19. The table came from immunoSEQ multiplex PCR; TCRdb's copy has only in-frame clones and leaves some out. The sample lists some 180,000 clones; 65% to 80% were seen once. The sequenced material came from PBMCs or T cells enriched from blood (not recorded which). The receptors shown here come from a woman in her seventies in a cohort exposed to, infected with or recovered from COVID-19 (not recorded which).

The rearrangement joins TRBV2 to TRBJ1-5; D might be TRBD1 (6 bases). Trimming pared 8 bases from V and 4 bases from J, leaving 15 bases between. This CDR3 contains 14 residues. Germline-derived CDR1 and CDR2 are SNHLY and FYNNEI. The CDR3 DNA is TGTGCCAGCGGGGGGGCAGAGTGGAATCAGCCCCAGCATTTT. This encodes CASGGAEWNQPQHF.

The chain recombines TRBV18 with TRBJ2-4; TRBD2 agrees at 12 bases. Germline V gene data show CDR1 as KGHSH and CDR2 as LQKENI. The CDR3 loop spans 14 amino acids. The V gene end was trimmed by 3 bases and the J gene end by 9 bases; junction bases not matched to a gene: 3. The CDR3 region is CASSPGLAGGIQYF. In nucleotides, the CDR3 is TGTGCCAGCTCACCGGGACTAGCGGGTGGCATTCAGTACTTC.

The chain is built from TRBV7-6 and TRBJ2-3, with 7 bases fitting TRBD1. This CDR3 spans 15 amino acids. Losses at the gene ends were 5 bases for V and 4 bases for J; bases not matched to a gene: 9. The germline V gene encodes CDR1 SGHVS and CDR2 FNYEAQ. The CDR3 loop reads CASSTTGFSADTQYF. CDR3 DNA: TGTGCCAGCAGCACGACAGGGTTTTCCGCAGATACGCAGTATTTT. Full variable domain (remainder filled in from reference TRBV7-6 and TRBJ2-3): GAGVSQSPRYKVTKRGQDVALRCDPISGHVSLYWYRQALGQGPEFLTYFNYEAQQDKSGLPNDRFSAERPEGSISTLTIQRTEQRDSAMYRCASSTTGFSADTQYFGPGTRLTVL.